Following are 28 T cell receptor beta chains from one sample sequenced in a study of T cell changes during pregnancy in multiple sclerosis. Data came from immunoSEQ multiplex PCR; TCRdb stores just in-frame clones and leaves some out. Among just under 35,000 clones listed, roughly 93% were seen once. The sequenced sample was peripheral blood, obtained in the second trimester of pregnancy. The receptor source for this set is a female donor in good health, enrolled as a control in a pregnancy study.

The V call is TRBV27, the J call TRBJ1-3, with TRBD1 as a possible D gene (6 bases). This CDR3 spans 16 amino acids. The germline V gene encodes CDR1 MNHEY and CDR2 SMNVEV (reference sequence). V was clipped by 5 bases and J by 0 bases, with 14 bases between them. The CDR3 is CASSADRKNSGNTIYF. CDR3 DNA sequence: TGTGCCAGCAGTGCAGACAGGAAGAACTCTGGAAACACCATATATTTT.

The chain uses TRBV28 and TRBJ2-7; TRBD1 matches at 10 bases. The V and J ends lost 3 bases and 4 bases, in that order; junction bases with no gene match: 9. The CDR3 loop spans 16 amino acids. Per germline, CDR1 MDHEN and CDR2 SYDVKM. The chain's CDR3 is CASSFVWGQGSYEQYF. The DNA of the CDR3 is TGTGCCAGCAGTTTTGTGTGGGGACAGGGGAGTTACGAGCAGTACTTC.

The V and J genes are TRBV9 and TRBJ2-1, with 7 bases that match TRBD1. With 0 bases clipped from V and 9 bases from J, the junction kept 0 bases outside the gene matches. CDR3 length equals 12 residues. Germline V gives CDR1 SGDLS, CDR2 YYNGEE. CDR3 nucleotides: TGTGCCAGCAGCGTAGACAGGGGTGAGCAGTTCTTC. Encoded protein: CASSVDRGEQFF.

The chain carries TRBV4-2 and TRBJ2-3; D may be TRBD2 (6 bases). This CDR3 spans 15 amino acids. Germline V gene lookup returns CDR1 LGHNA and CDR2 YNFKEQ. V was clipped by 6 bases and J by 5 bases, with 18 bases between them. The CDR3 DNA is TGTGCCAGCAGTCCCGGTTGGCGGGACCGAGATACGCAGTATTTT. Translated, it gives CASSPGWRDRDTQYF.

This rearrangement joins TRBV13 to TRBJ2-3; D is perhaps TRBD1 (7 bases). Germline lookup yields CDR1 PRHDT and CDR2 FYEKMQ (reference sequence). This CDR3 is built from 17 residues. V was shortened by 6 bases and J by 1 base, with 20 bases between the two germline ends. DNA for the CDR3: TGTGCCAGCAGGTCCCCCCCGCGGGACAGACGCACAGATACGCAGTATTTT. This sequence encodes CASRSPPRDRRTDTQYF.

This clone came up once. CDR3 residues: CASSRPGSSQETQYF. CDR3 sequence (DNA): TGTGCCAGCAGCCGTCCGGGGTCTTCCCAAGAGACCCAGTACTTC. This chain uses TRBV7-9 with TRBJ2-5; weak D call: TRBD2 (5 bases). The CDR3 runs 15 residues. Germline V gives CDR1 SEHNR, CDR2 FQNEAQ (reference sequence). Trimming took off 5 bases at V and 1 base at J, with 14 bases between the two ends.

Worth noting for this clone: A read error may produce the germline difference seen at one junction end. This chain uses TRBV30 with TRBJ2-4; TRBD1 matches 9 bases. The CDR3 has 13 amino acids. Germline CDR1 reads GTSNPN; CDR2 reads SVGIG (reference sequence). CDR3 in DNA: TGTGCCTGGAGTTTCCCGGGGACAGGGACCCTCCAGTTC. As protein: CAWSFPGTGTLQF.

J is TRBJ2-5 and V is TRBV5-4; TRBD2 aligns across 9 bases. Unmatched junction bases numbered 3, after V lost 1 base and J lost 5 bases. The CDR3 has 14 amino acids. CDR1 and CDR2 from the germline V gene are SGHNT and YYREEE (reference sequence). This CDR3 reads CASSLPSGDETQYF. CDR3 bases: TGTGCCAGCAGCTTGCCTAGCGGGGATGAGACCCAGTACTTC.

The CDR3 coding sequence is TGTGCCAGCAGCGTAGCTATGGGCGGGGGGGCAACTAGCACAGATACGCAGTATTTT. Its translation: CASSVAMGGGATSTDTQYF. The chain joins TRBV9 to TRBJ2-3, with TRBD2 identical over 9 bases. The length of the CDR3 is 19 residues. Germline V CDR1 and CDR2: SGDLS, YYNGEE. The V gene end was trimmed by 0 bases and the J gene end by 0 bases; junction bases not matched to a gene: 11.

This clone appeared a single time. This chain uses TRBV19 with TRBJ1-1; 10 bases align to TRBD1. The CDR3 contains 15 residues. The V segment lost 5 bases and the J segment 2 bases; nucleotides outside the gene matches: 5. Germline V gene data show CDR1 as LNHDA and CDR2 as SQIVND (reference sequence). The CDR3 loop is CASSGRTGGNTEAFF. The CDR3 nucleotides read TGTGCCAGTAGTGGGAGGACAGGGGGAAACACTGAAGCTTTCTTT.

This clone was detected once. This chain links TRBV28 with TRBJ1-6, with a possible D match to TRBD1 (6 bases). V dropped 5 bases and J dropped 9 bases, with 8 bases sitting between them. Germline CDR1 MDHEN, CDR2 SYDVKM. This CDR3 contains 12 residues. CDR3 loop: CASSQGTSPLHF. DNA of the CDR3: TGTGCCAGCAGTCAGGGGACTTCACCCCTCCACTTT.

V and J are TRBV6-1 and TRBJ2-7; 7 bases fit TRBD2. Germline V CDR1 and CDR2: MNHNS, SASEGT. This CDR3 spans 13 amino acids. The trim removed 10 bases at V and 3 bases at J, leaving 9 bases unmatched. The CDR3 coding sequence is TGTGCCACCGGGACTACCTCTATCTACGAGCAGTACTTC. Translation gives CATGTTSIYEQYF.

V is TRBV29-1 and J is TRBJ1-3; D unresolved. The CDR3 runs to 14 residues. Germline lookup yields CDR1 SQVTM and CDR2 ANQGSEA. Between the trimmed V and J ends, which lost 5 bases and 3 bases, there was a span of 14 bases. CDR3 in DNA: TGCAGCGTTACCCCCCGATTGCGTGGAAACACCATATATTTT. This translates into CSVTPRLRGNTIYF.

V usage is TRBV6-1 and J usage is TRBJ2-7; 7 bases agree with TRBD1. CDR3 length: 17 residues. CDR1 is MNHNS and CDR2 is SASEGT in the germline V gene. The J segment lost 5 bases and the V segment lost 2 bases, leaving 15 bases of the junction unmatched. CDR3 in DNA: TGTGCCAGCAGTGAACATACTCCAACAGGGGAAATCAACGAGCAGTACTTC. Translation gives CASSEHTPTGEINEQYF.

This clone came up once. The chain recombines TRBV4-3 with TRBJ2-4; TRBD1 matches 9 bases. CDR1 is LGHNA and CDR2 is YSLEER in the germline V gene. The ends lost 0 bases at V and 6 bases at J; junction bases unmatched: 6. CDR3 size: 16 residues. The CDR3 DNA is TGCGCCAGCAGCCAAGAGGGACAGGGAATAGGAAACATTCAGTACTTC. Encoded protein: CASSQEGQGIGNIQYF.

This chain links TRBV7-2 with TRBJ2-5; tentatively, D is TRBD1 (6 bases). Germline CDR1 is SGHTA and CDR2 is FQGNSA. V lost 1 base and J lost 1, with 10 bases in between. This CDR3 contains 15 residues. The CDR3 is CASSLVDRAQETQYF. The DNA for the CDR3 is TGTGCCAGCAGCTTAGTGGACAGAGCCCAAGAGACCCAGTACTTC.

The chain joins TRBV13 to TRBJ2-2; 11 bases are shared with TRBD1. V shed 4 bases, J shed 7 bases, and the junction held 8 bases outside the gene matches. Germline loops: CDR1 PRHDT, CDR2 FYEKMQ (reference sequence). The CDR3 spans 16 residues. Written as DNA, the CDR3 is TGTGCCAGCAGCTCGCTGGACAGGGGGCAGAACGGGGAGCTGTTTTTT. Amino acid sequence: CASSSLDRGQNGELFF.

The chain uses TRBV6-1 and TRBJ1-1; D ambiguous. The germline V and J ends were trimmed by 6 bases and 1 base, with 9 bases remaining between them. CDR1 MNHNS and CDR2 SASEGT come from the germline V gene. This CDR3 has 13 amino acids. CDR3 DNA sequence: TGTGCCAGCAGGGAGGCAGGGAACACTGAAGCTTTCTTT. Translating it yields CASREAGNTEAFF.

This clone appeared a single time. The CDR3 region has the DNA TGTGCCAGTAGGAGACAGGGGGCGGCTAATGAAAAACTGTTTTTT. Protein sequence: CASRRQGAANEKLFF. The rearrangement joins TRBV19 to TRBJ1-4; 10 nucleotides match TRBD1. V shed 6 bases and J 3 bases; nucleotides not matched to a gene: 4. This CDR3 has 15 amino acids. In germline, CDR1 is LNHDA, CDR2 SQIVND (reference sequence).

The chain couples TRBV7-3 to TRBJ2-1; TRBD1 matches at 11 bases. The CDR3 is 17 amino acids. Looked up from germline, CDR1 is SGHTA and CDR2 is FQGTGA. V trimming: 4 bases; J trimming: 6 bases; junction bases outside the gene matches: 11. In DNA form, the CDR3 reads TGTGCCAGCAGCTATCCATCCGGGACAGGGGGTGGCAATGAGCAGTTCTTC. This codes for CASSYPSGTGGGNEQFF.

About this clone itself: Other DNA sequences of this sample code for an identical CDR3. The chain joins TRBV7-9 to TRBJ2-2; D is perhaps TRBD2 (6 bases). This CDR3 is 13 amino acids long. Germline V gives CDR1 SEHNR, CDR2 FQNEAQ (reference sequence). V was shortened by 5 bases and J by 8 bases, with 12 bases between the two germline ends. This CDR3 is CASSPGGTGELFF. The CDR3 DNA follows: TGTGCCAGCAGCCCCGGGGGAACTGGGGAGCTGTTTTTT.

The rearrangement joins TRBV4-2 to TRBJ1-4; 9 bases map to TRBD1. V shed 3 bases, J shed 8 bases, and the junction held 7 bases outside the gene matches. The CDR3 covers 15 residues. Germline V gene sequence: CDR1 LGHNA, CDR2 YNFKEQ. Here the CDR3 reads CASSQNRGRGEKLFF. The CDR3 DNA is TGTGCCAGCAGCCAGAACAGGGGGCGCGGGGAAAAACTGTTTTTT.

On this clone: The same CDR3 can be traced to other DNA sequences in this sample. J is TRBJ1-2 and V is TRBV4-1; 7 bases match TRBD1. There are 15 residues in the CDR3. The V gene end was trimmed by 3 bases and the J gene end by 6 bases; junction bases not matched to a gene: 10. CDR1 and CDR2 from the germline V gene are MGHRA and YSYEKL. Written as DNA, the CDR3 is TGCGCCAGCAGCCAGGTAATGACAGGGACAGATGGCTACACCTTC. Protein: CASSQVMTGTDGYTF.

V usage is TRBV4-3 and J usage is TRBJ2-2; 10 nucleotides match TRBD2. V gave up 4 bases and J gave up 5 bases; unmatched junction bases: 10. The V gene's germline CDR1 is LGHNA and CDR2 YSLEER. The CDR3 has 17 residues. CDR3 coding DNA: TGCGCCAGCAGCCGACCCTCGAGCGGGGGGGCGACCGGGGAGCTGTTTTTT. This translates into CASSRPSSGGATGELFF.

V is TRBV29-1 and J is TRBJ2-1; D gene ambiguous. In germline, CDR1 is SQVTM, CDR2 ANQGSEA. V gave up 6 bases and J gave up 0 bases, with 12 bases separating them. The CDR3 length is 14 residues. The CDR3 nucleotides read TGCAGCGTCGTCCGCGCCAACTCCTACAATGAGCAGTTCTTC. Protein: CSVVRANSYNEQFF.

This clone was observed once. The chain is built from TRBV7-9 and TRBJ1-6; D is uncertain. In germline, CDR1 is SEHNR, CDR2 FQNEAQ (reference sequence). The length of the CDR3 is 15 residues. V lost 4 bases, J lost 5 bases, and 12 bases lay in between. This CDR3 reads CASSSRTVNNSPLHF. The CDR3 DNA reads TGTGCCAGCAGCTCCAGGACTGTCAATAATTCACCCCTCCACTTT. The full variable domain, completed using reference TRBV7-9 and TRBJ1-6, is DTGVSQNPRHKITKRGQNVTFRCDPISEHNRLYWYRQTLGQGPEFLTYFQNEAQLEKSRLLSDRFSAERPKGSFSTLEIQRTEQGDSAMYLCASSSRTVNNSPLHFGNGTRLTVT.

The rearrangement uses TRBV7-9 and TRBJ2-3; 7 bases are a match to TRBD2. Germline V gene lookup returns CDR1 SEHNR and CDR2 FQNEAQ (reference sequence). V lost 5 bases to trimming and J lost 2 bases; unmatched junction nucleotides: 4. There are 14 residues in the CDR3. The CDR3 nucleotides are TGTGCCAGCAGCCCCAGCGGGATCACAGATACGCAGTATTTT. This translates into CASSPSGITDTQYF.

The chain has TRBV19 and TRBJ2-2; 11 positions agree with TRBD2. The germline V gene has CDR1 LNHDA and CDR2 SQIVND (reference sequence). Trimming cost V 7 bases and J 4 bases; bases outside gene matches: 8. The CDR3 is 16 amino acids. CDR3 residues: CASKTLLAGATGELFF. In DNA form, the CDR3 reads TGTGCCAGTAAAACCTTACTAGCGGGAGCCACCGGGGAGCTGTTTTTT. Filled out from reference TRBV19 and TRBJ2-2, the complete variable domain reads DGGITQSPKYLFRKEGQNVTLSCEQNLNHDAMYWYRQDPGQGLRLIYYSQIVNDFQKGDIAEGYSVSREKKESFPLTVTSAQKNPTAFYLCASKTLLAGATGELFFGEGSRLTVL.